The source of this T cell receptor beta chain is a study of shared clonotypes between healthy human individuals (dated by TCRdb to the early 2020s). About the full investigation: Three men and two women, aged 18 to 49 years, made up the cohort. Per donor, three plates each were used for CD4 naive and CD4 memory, two for CD8 naive, and one for CD8 memory. To estimate repertoire size and how much clonotypes are shared between individuals, the study performed deep sequencing of blood TCR repertoires from a few healthy adults. Different laboratories and diverse techniques were used to prepare libraries and sequence TCR repertoires, to increase sequencing depth and limit assay-specific biases. Leukapheresis yielded between about 0.94 and 9 billion PBMCs per donor. Study-wide conclusions, independent of this receptor: When several donors were compared, the shared fraction of clonotypes was 5% to 6.5% for naive CD4, 3% to 4% for naive CD8, more than 2% for memory CD4, and 0.3% to 0.5% for memory CD8. Pairwise subsampling indicated that sequencing depth was expected to affect the degree of clonotype sharing among donors. The small number of donors limited the genetic and exposure-history diversity represented. Compared with non-shared clonotypes, clonotypes shared by all four sorted-subset donors had higher generation probabilities. Rarefaction of sorted-subset datasets indicated incomplete sequencing despite the large sequencing depth. Sampling was restricted to blood, and TCR repertoires in tissues likely differ from the TCR repertoires found in blood. Larger estimated clonotype richness was generally found for naive subsets than for memory subsets.

In regard to this clone: There is no known antigen for this receptor. One base away there is no much larger clone; base qualities are not given.

Taken from cysteine to phenylalanine, the CDR3 has 15 residues. The entry retains the CDR3 DNA only, 45 bases that are in frame from base 1. V loses 1 base of germline sequence and J loses 0 bases, and the interval between the two ends is 7 bases. As encoded in the germline V gene, CDR1 is SGHVS while CDR2 is FQNEAQ. The donors were healthy, HIV-negative adults with no recently reported acute infections or vaccinations. Every donor was a Caucasian adult residing in Nashville, Tennessee, USA. CD8 memory samples combined magnetically selected CD45RO+ cells with CCR7-negative CD45RA+ effector memory (TemRA) cells. Blood was collected by leukapheresis, and PBMCs were isolated by Ficoll-Histopaque density gradient centrifugation and then cryopreserved in liquid nitrogen vapor phase. Analytical flow cytometry was used to check the purity and quantity of each magnetically sorted T cell population. Each sorted fraction had its genomic DNA isolated and then quantified by UV absorbance on a Nanodrop 2000c.

TCR CDR3 regions were amplified from genomic DNA by multiplex PCR using the deep immunoSEQ assay. Extracted genomic DNA from each cell subset was spread evenly across all wells of several immunoSEQ 96-well plates, with each plate serving as a replicate. For sorted subsets, each replicate PCR was loaded with around 220 ng genomic DNA, equivalent to about 30,000 T cell genomes. The purified libraries were quantified using a Qubit 3.0 fluorometer, sized with a Bioanalyzer 2100, and then quantified again using the KAPA Library Quantification kit. Each immunoSEQ 96-well plate was sequenced on its own single-read 150-cycle Illumina NextSeq 550 flow cell. In the paper's pipeline: Because only junctional sequences without quality scores were contained in the immunoSEQ output, filtering matching that applied to full-length reads could not be performed. Sequences were annotated with PyIR, a Python wrapper for IgBLAST v1.9, and V/J genes and CDR3 were assigned using IMGT germline references. Any read was removed if the V/J assignment was weak (E-value above 1e-6), the CDR3 was missing, or the read contained stop codons, out-of-frame junctions, or ambiguous translated residues. V3J clonotypes were defined by identical inferred V gene, J gene, and CDR3 amino acid sequence. Percentage overlap between repertoires was computed as shared unique clonotypes divided by the size of the smaller repertoire. Three approaches were used to assess repertoire richness: RTK rarefaction, the Chao1 estimator, and Recon v2.1 estimates of unobserved clonotypes. For all TCRbeta clonotypes obtained by the gDNA method from several donors, generation probabilities were computed with OLGA. TCRdb provides this immuneACCESS table in a form limited to in-frame rearrangements. Some clones are lacking; in checked studies, under half of them reflect an unresolved V gene, and why the rest are absent is not known. The DNA gave D and trimming, while V, J and clone size come from that table. The sample records about 380,000 clones, roughly 96% of which are singletons. Together, the top ten hold more than 0.3% of the sample.

The chain uses TRBV7-8 and TRBJ1-3; no confident D gene assignment can be made. The sample comprised memory CD8+ T cells sorted from blood. According to the study, the label for this sample's cell subset or site signals: CD45RO+ cells pooled with CCR7-negative TemRA cells. This clonotype was obtained from a man younger than 40 in good health. Read as DNA, the sequence is TGTGCCAGCAGCTTAGGCCAAAGCTCTGGAAACACCATATATTTT. The translation is CASSLGQSSGNTIYF.